The T cell receptor (beta chain) under discussion was sequenced for a study of neurological immune-mediated disorders. Study information: Multiple sclerosis patients (n of about 34) included 31 with relapsing-remitting and 3 with secondary progressive disease.

This clonotype was found many times. Its antigen is not known. Study-level findings and limits: The highest TCR clonal expansion occurred in HTLV-1-associated myelopathy; multiple sclerosis fell below healthy controls.

Germline V gene sequence: CDR1 DFQATT, CDR2 SNEGSKA (reference sequence). The CDR3 runs 17 residues. Trimming pared 3 bases from V and 7 bases from J, leaving 25 bases between. 5'RACE generated cDNA with 10-nucleotide random UMIs. TCRdb re-called the 5' RACE reads with MiXCR, one entry per CDR3 protein. The data hold tens of thousands of distinct CDR3 sequences, with nearly 3.5% observed a single time. This sequence joins TRBV20-1 and TRBJ1-5; tentatively, D is TRBD1 (6 bases). The sequenced sample was PBMCs. This receptor was obtained from a man in his forties with multiple sclerosis. The CDR3 spells CSASPPGSQQGGQPQHF. The CDR3 nucleotides are TGCAGTGCTAGTCCCCCCGGGAGTCAACAGGGAGGACAGCCCCAGCATTTT.